This TCR beta chain was sequenced in a study of blood T cells in healthy people across ages. Using a J-beta primer mix together with a sample-barcoded 5' primer, a second PCR was run for about 6 to 11 cycles. TCRdb analysed the 5' RACE reads with MiXCR anew, one entry per CDR3 protein. The sample shows about 800,000 distinct CDR3 sequences, about 25% of them seen only once. Germline CDR1 and CDR2: MDHEN and SYDVKM. There are 15 residues in the CDR3. Trimming stripped 7 bases from V and 0 bases from J, with 13 bases between. These same data were also listed under a study on T cells of mothers and their children.

This receptor was taken from a boy aged 5-17 years in good health. Specimen: blood. This chain uses TRBV28 with TRBJ2-1; D call uncertain. The CDR3 DNA reads TGTGCCAGCAAATTAGGTATAACCTCCTACAATGAGCAGTTCTTC. This translates into CASKLGITSYNEQFF.